The 9 T cell receptor beta chains listed next were all sequenced from one sample in a study of T cell repertoires in ileal Crohn's disease. Only in-frame clones appear in the TCRdb table, and some are missing; sequencing was by immunoSEQ multiplex PCR. The table has around 13,000 clones, about 70% seen once; the top ten hold over 8.5%. Sample time point: neoterminal ileum biopsy at postoperative endoscopy, about 6 months after surgery. Sequencing used ileal tissue. These receptors originate from an adult with Crohn's disease.

The chain recombines TRBV18 with TRBJ1-5; possibly TRBD1 for D (5 bases). CDR1 is KGHSH and CDR2 is LQKENI in the germline V gene. This CDR3 has 13 amino acids. Trimming removed 6 bases from V and 5 bases from J, with 11 bases in between. The CDR3 is CASSRETDQPQHF. CDR3 DNA: TGTGCCAGCTCCAGGGAAACCGATCAGCCCCAGCATTTT.

There are a few counts of this clone. The V gene is TRBV7-2, the J gene TRBJ2-3; TRBD1 might be the D (5 bases). V lost 0 bases, J lost 2 bases, and 9 bases lay in between. CDR3 size: 15 residues. In germline, CDR1 is SGHTA, CDR2 FQGNSA. CDR3 sequence reads: CASSLAGDTTDTQYF. The CDR3 DNA sequence: TGTGCCAGCAGCTTAGCAGGGGATACCACAGATACGCAGTATTTT.

The gene calls are TRBV6-1 and TRBJ2-7, with TRBD1 matching over 8 bases. CDR1 is MNHNS and CDR2 is SASEGT in the germline V gene. The CDR3 is 14 residues long. V trimming: 7 bases; J trimming: 3 bases; junction bases outside the gene matches: 8. The CDR3 DNA reads as TGTGCCAGCAAGAGAGACAGGGGTGGCTACGAGCAGTACTTC. Encoded protein: CASKRDRGGYEQYF.

In its sample, this clone was seen a few times. The chain employs TRBV5-1 and TRBJ2-7; the D gene is possibly TRBD2 (6 bases). The CDR3 has 13 residues. Germline lookup yields CDR1 SGHRS and CDR2 YFSETQ. With 5 bases removed from V and 7 bases from J, the gap between germline ends came to 16 bases. DNA of the CDR3: TGCGCCAGCAGTTTACATCTAGCGAGGGAGCAGTACTTC. As protein: CASSLHLAREQYF.

The V call is TRBV10-2, the J call TRBJ2-7; D possibly matches TRBD1 or TRBD2 (5 bases each). The CDR3 spans 14 residues. The germline gives CDR1 WSHSY, CDR2 SAAADI. V shed 0 bases and J shed 4 bases, with 10 bases lying between them. CDR3 sequence: CASSESWGPYEQYF. The CDR3 bases are TGCGCCAGCAGTGAGTCATGGGGACCTTACGAGCAGTACTTC.

Here the CDR3 reads CASSRTSGAYEQYF. CDR3 DNA sequence: TGTGCCAGCAGTAGAACTAGCGGGGCTTACGAGCAGTACTTC. The genes are TRBV2 and TRBJ2-7; TRBD2 agrees at 10 bases. Germline CDR1 reads SNHLY; CDR2 reads FYNNEI. V was pared by 5 bases and J by 4 bases, with 5 bases of the junction left unmatched. The CDR3 is 14 residues long.

This chain's CDR3 is CASSSRLADYNEQFF. CDR3 in DNA: TGTGCCAGCAGCTCGCGACTAGCGGACTACAATGAGCAGTTCTTC. This chain joins TRBV7-3 and TRBJ2-1; 9 bases align to TRBD2. This CDR3 has 15 amino acids. V lost 4 bases and J lost 3; bases outside the gene matches: 4. CDR1 SGHTA and CDR2 FQGTGA come from the germline V gene.

The chain recombines TRBV14 with TRBJ2-2; D is unresolved. The CDR3 is made up of 16 amino acids. V was pared by 1 base and J by 4 bases, with 13 bases between. Per the germline V gene, CDR1 is SGHDN and CDR2 is FVKESK. The CDR3 nucleotides read TGTGCCAGCAGCCAAGTAGTCCCCAAGGGCACCGGGGAGCTGTTTTTT. Translated: CASSQVVPKGTGELFF.

This clone showed up just a few times. The chain recombines TRBV7-9 with TRBJ2-7, with D perhaps matching TRBD1 (6 bases). CDR1 and CDR2 (germline): SEHNR, FQNEAQ (reference sequence). The CDR3 spans 13 residues. Between the trimmed V and J ends, which lost 3 bases and 7 bases, there was a span of 13 bases. In nucleotides, the CDR3 is TGTGCCAGCAGCTTCGGGACAACGAATGAGCAGTACTTC. Protein product: CASSFGTTNEQYF.